Listed below are T cell receptor beta chains from one sample, sequenced in a study of blood T cell repertoires in COVID-19. The data were produced by immunoSEQ multiplex PCR, yet TCRdb's version contains in-frame clones alone and is incomplete. The table shows roughly 260,000 clones, with around 90% occurring only once. The sequencing input was PBMCs or T cells enriched from blood (not recorded which). The receptor source for this set is a woman between 25 and 40 years old with acute COVID-19. CDR3s include the opening cysteine and the closing phenylalanine or tryptophan. Each record gives: V gene, J gene, CDR3 protein.

V: TRBV4-3
J: TRBJ1-5
CDR3: CASSQEGRGDQPQHF

V: TRBV7-6
J: TRBJ1-6
CDR3: CASSLTGSNSPLHF

V: TRBV7-9
J: TRBJ1-3
CDR3: CASSHSLGGNTIYF

V: TRBV5-1
J: TRBJ2-1
CDR3: CASSLASGVYEQFF

V: TRBV5-6
J: TRBJ2-1
CDR3: CASSPGLAGGQDEQFF

V: TRBV24-1
J: TRBJ1-5
CDR3: CATSDQTGTAGNQPQHF

V: TRBV4-3
J: TRBJ1-1
CDR3: CASSQETGRNTEAFF

V: TRBV9
J: TRBJ1-1
CDR3: CASSVTGLTEAFF

V: TRBV5-1
J: TRBJ1-3
CDR3: CASSLAPDRGSHTIYF

V: TRBV27
J: TRBJ2-7
CDR3: CASSVVRDRGDLYEQYF

V: TRBV7-9
J: TRBJ2-7
CDR3: CASSSGGAPTNSYEQYF

V: TRBV5-1
J: TRBJ2-7
CDR3: CASSLAGTSGFSEQYF

V: TRBV15
J: TRBJ2-1
CDR3: CATKGGVSYNEQFF

V: TRBV19
J: TRBJ2-1
CDR3: CASSTGGLYEQFF

V: TRBV6-2/TRBV6-3
J: TRBJ1-5
CDR3: CASSYPPESGPNQPQHF

V: TRBV7-2
J: TRBJ1-5
CDR3: CASSLVQNSNQPQHF

V: TRBV7-7
J: TRBJ2-3
CDR3: CASSPSGGGTDTQYF

V: TRBV19
J: TRBJ1-1
CDR3: CASTPQGRRQAFF

V: TRBV5-1
J: TRBJ2-1
CDR3: CASSLRGDNEQFF

V: TRBV11-2
J: TRBJ2-7
CDR3: CASGDEGRPYEQYF

V: TRBV19
J: TRBJ1-6
CDR3: CASSSSEGSPLHF

V: TRBV7-2
J: TRBJ1-2
CDR3: CASSSNRDSSIVFGYTF

V: TRBV7-2
J: TRBJ1-5
CDR3: CASSLSGGYQPQHF

V: TRBV3-1/TRBV3-2
J: TRBJ2-2
CDR3: CASSQDQGLAGLGGELFF

V: TRBV18
J: TRBJ2-5
CDR3: CASSPPMGLSAETQYF

V: TRBV6-2/TRBV6-3
J: TRBJ1-2
CDR3: CASSPRTGAGYTF

V: TRBV11-2
J: TRBJ1-3
CDR3: CASRPSGVGNTIYF

V: TRBV5-4
J: TRBJ2-2
CDR3: CASSLRGNTGELFF

V: TRBV5-6
J: TRBJ2-7
CDR3: CASSLVSGGNYEQYF